This paragraph reports one T cell receptor beta chain. This entry comes from a study of T cell changes during pregnancy in multiple sclerosis. CDR3 length equals 17 residues. Trimming at V came to 10 bases and at J to 2 bases, leaving 14 bases not matched to a gene. Germline CDR1 and CDR2: MDHEN and SYDVKM. Using immunoSEQ multiplex PCR, the repertoire was profiled, and TCRdb retains in-frame clones only, with some absent. The repertoire holds about 48,000 clones, around 94% seen once, with over 0.85% in the top ten. V is TRBV28 and J is TRBJ2-5; 12 nucleotides align to TRBD1. The specimen was CD4+ T cells from peripheral blood mononuclear cells, collected in the second trimester of pregnancy. This receptor was identified in a female donor in good health, enrolled as a control in a pregnancy study. CDR3 sequence reads: CATWGQGARRSQETQYF. DNA for the CDR3: TGTGCCACATGGGGACAGGGGGCGCGTCGTAGTCAAGAGACCCAGTACTTC.